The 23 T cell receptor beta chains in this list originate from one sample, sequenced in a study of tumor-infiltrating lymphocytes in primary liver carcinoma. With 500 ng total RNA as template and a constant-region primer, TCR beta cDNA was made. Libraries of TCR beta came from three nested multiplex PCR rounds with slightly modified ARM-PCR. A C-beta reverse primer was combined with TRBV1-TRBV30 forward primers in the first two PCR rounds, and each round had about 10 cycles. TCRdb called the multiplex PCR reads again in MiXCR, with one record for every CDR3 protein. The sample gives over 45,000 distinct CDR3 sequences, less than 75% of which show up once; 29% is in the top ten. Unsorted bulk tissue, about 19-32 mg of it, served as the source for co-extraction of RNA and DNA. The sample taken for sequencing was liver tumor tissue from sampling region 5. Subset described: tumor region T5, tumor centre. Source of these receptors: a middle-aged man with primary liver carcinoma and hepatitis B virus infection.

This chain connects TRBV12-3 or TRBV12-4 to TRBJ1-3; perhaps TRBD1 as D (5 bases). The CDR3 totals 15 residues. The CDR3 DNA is TGTGTCAGTAGTTTTGGTGGGGGAGGTGGAAACACCATATATTTT. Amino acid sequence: CVSSFGGGGGNTIYF.

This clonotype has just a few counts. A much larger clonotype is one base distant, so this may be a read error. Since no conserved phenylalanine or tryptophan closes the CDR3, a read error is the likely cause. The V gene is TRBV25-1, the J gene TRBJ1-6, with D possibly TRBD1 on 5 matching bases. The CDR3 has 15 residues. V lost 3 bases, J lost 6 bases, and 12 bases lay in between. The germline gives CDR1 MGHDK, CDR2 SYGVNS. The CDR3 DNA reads TGTGCCAGCAGTGATGCGGGGGGGTCTAATTCACCCCTCCACTCT. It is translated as CASSDAGGSNSPLHS.

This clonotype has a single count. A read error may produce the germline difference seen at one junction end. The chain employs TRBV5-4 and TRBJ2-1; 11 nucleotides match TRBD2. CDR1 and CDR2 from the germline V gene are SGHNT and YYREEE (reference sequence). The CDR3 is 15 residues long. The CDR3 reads CVSSDRLAGYDEQFF. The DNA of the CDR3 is TGTGTCAGCAGCGATCGACTAGCGGGGTACGATGAACAGTTCTTC.

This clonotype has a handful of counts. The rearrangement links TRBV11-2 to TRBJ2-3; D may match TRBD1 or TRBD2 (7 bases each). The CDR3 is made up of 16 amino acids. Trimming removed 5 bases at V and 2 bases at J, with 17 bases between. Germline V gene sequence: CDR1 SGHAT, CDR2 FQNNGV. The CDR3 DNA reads TGTGCCAGCAGCCCTGGGAGGGGGCTATACACAGATACGCAGTATTTT. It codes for CASSPGRGLYTDTQYF.

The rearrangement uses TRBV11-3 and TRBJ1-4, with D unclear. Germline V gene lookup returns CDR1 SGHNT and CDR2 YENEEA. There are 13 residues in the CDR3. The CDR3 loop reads CTNSLRPGGKLFF. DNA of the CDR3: TGTACCAACAGCTTAAGACCCGGCGGAAAACTGTTTTTT.

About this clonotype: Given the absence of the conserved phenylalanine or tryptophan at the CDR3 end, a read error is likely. CDR3 sequence reads: CASSFDRDRVGTGELFR. The CDR3 DNA reads TGTGCCAGCAGCTTCGATCGGGACAGGGTCGGCACCGGGGAGCTGTTTCGT. The V gene is TRBV11-2, the J gene TRBJ2-2; 9 bases line up with TRBD1. Losses at the gene ends were 3 bases for V and 4 bases for J; bases not matched to a gene: 9. The CDR3 is 17 residues long. Germline CDR1 reads SGHAT; CDR2 reads FQNNGV.

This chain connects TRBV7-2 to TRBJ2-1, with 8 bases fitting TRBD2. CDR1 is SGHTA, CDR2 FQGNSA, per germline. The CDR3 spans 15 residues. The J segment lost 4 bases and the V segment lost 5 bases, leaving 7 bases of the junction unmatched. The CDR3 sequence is CASSLREALYNEQFF. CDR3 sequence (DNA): TGTGCCAGCAGCCTGCGGGAGGCCCTATACAATGAGCAGTTCTTC.

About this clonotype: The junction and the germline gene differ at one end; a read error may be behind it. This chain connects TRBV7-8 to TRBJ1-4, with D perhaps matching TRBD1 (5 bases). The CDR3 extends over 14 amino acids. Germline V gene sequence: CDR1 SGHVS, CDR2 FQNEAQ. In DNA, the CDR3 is TGTGCCAGCAGCCATGGGGGGACTAATGAAAAACTGTTCTTT. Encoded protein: CASSHGGTNEKLFF.

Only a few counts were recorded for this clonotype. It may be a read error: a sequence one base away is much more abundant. Written as DNA, the CDR3 is TGTGCCAGCAGTCCCCCCCGGGCGGGTCGGTTAAATGAGCAGTTCTTC. Its translation is CASSPPRAGRLNEQFF. The V call is TRBV28, the J call TRBJ2-1; possible D gene TRBD2, 5 bases. Germline values: CDR1 MDHEN, CDR2 SYDVKM. Trimming left V 5 bases short and J 7 bases short, with 21 bases between. The CDR3 has 16 amino acids.

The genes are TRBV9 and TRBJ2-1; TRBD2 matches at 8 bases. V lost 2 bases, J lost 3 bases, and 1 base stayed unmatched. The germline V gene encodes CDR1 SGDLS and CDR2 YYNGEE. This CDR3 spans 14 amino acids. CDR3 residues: CASSVSGSYNEQFF. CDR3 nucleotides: TGTGCCAGCAGCGTCAGCGGGAGCTACAATGAGCAGTTCTTC.

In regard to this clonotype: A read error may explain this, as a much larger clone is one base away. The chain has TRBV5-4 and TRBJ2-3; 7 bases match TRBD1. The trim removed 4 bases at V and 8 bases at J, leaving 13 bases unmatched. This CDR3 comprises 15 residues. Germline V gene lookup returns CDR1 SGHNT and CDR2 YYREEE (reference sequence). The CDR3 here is CASSIGGGSPSTQYF. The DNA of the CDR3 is TGTGCCAGCAGCATAGGGGGCGGCTCACCGAGTACGCAGTATTTT.

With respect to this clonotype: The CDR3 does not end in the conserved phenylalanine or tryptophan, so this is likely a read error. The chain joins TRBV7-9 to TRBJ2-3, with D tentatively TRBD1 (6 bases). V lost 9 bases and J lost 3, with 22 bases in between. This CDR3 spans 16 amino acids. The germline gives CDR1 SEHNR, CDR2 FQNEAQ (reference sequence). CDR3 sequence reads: CASTNLDRDGTDTQYY. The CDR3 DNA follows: TGTGCCAGTACTAACTTGGACAGAGACGGTACAGATACGCAGTATTAT.

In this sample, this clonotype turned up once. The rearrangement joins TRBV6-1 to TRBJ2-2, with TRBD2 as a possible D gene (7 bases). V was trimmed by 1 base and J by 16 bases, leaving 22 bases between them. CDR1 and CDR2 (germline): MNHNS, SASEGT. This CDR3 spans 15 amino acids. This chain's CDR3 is CASSEGQVNTGGQFF. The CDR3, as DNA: TGTGCCAGCAGTGAAGGACAGGTGAACACCGGGGGGCAGTTTTTT.

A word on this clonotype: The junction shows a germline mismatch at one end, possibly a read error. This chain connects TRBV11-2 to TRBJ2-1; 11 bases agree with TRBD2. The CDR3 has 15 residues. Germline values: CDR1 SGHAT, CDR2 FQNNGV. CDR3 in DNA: TGTGGCAGCAGGCTACTAGCGGGAGCTTTCAATGAGCAGTCCTTC. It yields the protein CGSRLLAGAFNEQSF.

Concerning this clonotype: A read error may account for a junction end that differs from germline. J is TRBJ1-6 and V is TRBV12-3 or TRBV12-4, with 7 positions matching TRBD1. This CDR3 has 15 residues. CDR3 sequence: CGSSSMTGRDSLLHF. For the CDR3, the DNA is TGTGGCAGCAGTTCCATGACAGGGCGTGATTCACTCCTCCACTTT.

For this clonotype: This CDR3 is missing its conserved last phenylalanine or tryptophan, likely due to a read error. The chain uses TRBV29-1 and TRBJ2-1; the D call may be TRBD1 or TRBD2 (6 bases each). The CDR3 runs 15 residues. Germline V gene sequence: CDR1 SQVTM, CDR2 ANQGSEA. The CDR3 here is CRVEGGIESYNEQFL. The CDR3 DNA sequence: TGCAGAGTTGAAGGGGGGATTGAATCCTACAATGAGCAGTTCTTG.

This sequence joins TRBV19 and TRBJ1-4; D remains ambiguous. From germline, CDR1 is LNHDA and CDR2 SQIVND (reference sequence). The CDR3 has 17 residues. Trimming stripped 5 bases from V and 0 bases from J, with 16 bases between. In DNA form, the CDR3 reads TGTGCCAGTAGTCTATCATGGACGGGGACAACTAATGAAAAACTGTTTTTT. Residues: CASSLSWTGTTNEKLFF.

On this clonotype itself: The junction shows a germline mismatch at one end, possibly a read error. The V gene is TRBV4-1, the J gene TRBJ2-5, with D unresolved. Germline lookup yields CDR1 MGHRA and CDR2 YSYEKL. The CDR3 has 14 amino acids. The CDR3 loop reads CASSQEPVAETQYF. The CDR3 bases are TGTGCCAGCAGCCAAGAGCCAGTGGCAGAGACCCAGTACTTC.

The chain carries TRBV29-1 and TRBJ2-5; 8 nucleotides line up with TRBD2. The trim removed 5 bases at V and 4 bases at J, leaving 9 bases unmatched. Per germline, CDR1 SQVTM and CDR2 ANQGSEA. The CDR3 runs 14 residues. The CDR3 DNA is TGCAGCGTTCGAGGGAGCGGGAGCACAGAGACCCAGTACTTC. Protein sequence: CSVRGSGSTETQYF.

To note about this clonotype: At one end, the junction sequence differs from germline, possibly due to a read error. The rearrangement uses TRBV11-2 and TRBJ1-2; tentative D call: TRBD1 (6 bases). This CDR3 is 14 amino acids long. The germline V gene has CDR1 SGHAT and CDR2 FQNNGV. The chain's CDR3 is CASIERDTAYGYTF. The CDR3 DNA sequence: TGTGCCAGCATAGAGAGGGACACCGCCTATGGCTACACTTTC.

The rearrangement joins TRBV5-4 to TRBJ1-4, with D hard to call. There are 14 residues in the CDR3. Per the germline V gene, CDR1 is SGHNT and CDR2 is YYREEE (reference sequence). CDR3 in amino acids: CARSPLPGNEKLFF. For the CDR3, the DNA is TGTGCTAGAAGCCCTCTTCCGGGGAATGAAAAACTGTTTTTT.

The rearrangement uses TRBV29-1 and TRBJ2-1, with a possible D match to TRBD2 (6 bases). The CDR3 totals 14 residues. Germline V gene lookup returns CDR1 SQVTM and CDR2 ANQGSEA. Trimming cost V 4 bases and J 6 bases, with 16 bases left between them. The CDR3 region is CSVGGSGTCNEQFF. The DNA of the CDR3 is TGCAGCGTTGGCGGTAGCGGTACCTGCAATGAGCAGTTCTTC.

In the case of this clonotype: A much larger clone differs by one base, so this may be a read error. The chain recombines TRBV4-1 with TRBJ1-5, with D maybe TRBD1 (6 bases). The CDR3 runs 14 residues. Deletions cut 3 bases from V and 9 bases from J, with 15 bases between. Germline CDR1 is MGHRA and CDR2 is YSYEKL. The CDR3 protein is CASSHLGGGRPQHF. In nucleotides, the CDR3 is TGCGCCAGCAGCCACCTCGGGGGGGGGCGGCCCCAGCATTTT.